The sequence of this TCR beta chain was determined in a study of blood T cell repertoires in COVID-19. Across the whole study: From the United States, Italy and Spain came samples of acute and convalescent COVID-19.

Original handling: Reference gene primer amplification in the assay estimated nucleated cell counts. Profiled with immunoSEQ multiplex PCR; TCRdb holds only in-frame clones, not every one. For V, J and clone size, that table is used; D and trimming come from the DNA. The sample holds hundreds of thousands of clones, roughly 80% seen once. Study members were between roughly 18 and 100 years old and lived in approximately 25 US regions. This CDR3 has 14 amino acids. CDR1 is PRHDT, CDR2 FYEKMQ, per germline (reference sequence). The V segment lost 1 base and the J segment 5 bases; nucleotides outside the gene matches: 0.

The sample consisted of PBMCs or T cells enriched from blood (not recorded which). This sequence originates from a man in his forties who had been exposed to COVID-19. This chain joins TRBV13 and TRBJ1-4; TRBD1 matches 8 bases. Written as DNA, the CDR3 is TGTGCCAGCAGCTTAGCAGGGGGCAATGAAAAACTGTTTTTT. It is translated as CASSLAGGNEKLFF. The variable domain in full, with the rest retrieved from reference TRBV13 and TRBJ1-4, is AAGVIQSPRHLIKEKRETATLKCYPIPRHDTVYWYQQGPGQDPQFLISFYEKMQSDKGSIPDRFSAQQFSDYHSELNMSSLELGDSALYFCASSLAGGNEKLFFGSGTQLSVL.